These 6 T cell receptor beta chains were all obtained from the same sample, sequenced in a study of blood T cell repertoires in COVID-19. Assay used: immunoSEQ multiplex PCR; TCRdb lists only in-frame clones, some missing. Here the sample spans approximately 320,000 clones, roughly 86% being singletons. The sequenced material came from peripheral blood. The receptors derive from a woman in her twenties or thirties with COVID-19, enrolled during active disease.

The chain couples TRBV9 to TRBJ2-3; possible D gene TRBD2, 6 bases. The V and J ends lost 6 bases and 3 bases respectively, with 23 bases between them. There are 17 residues in the CDR3. The germline CDR1 and CDR2 sequences are SGDLS and YYNGEE. As DNA, the CDR3 is TGTGCCAGCACCGGAGGGGCCGGTGGTGACGGGACAGATACGCAGTATTTT. This encodes CASTGGAGGDGTDTQYF.

The J gene is TRBJ1-1, the V gene TRBV27, with 9 bases that match TRBD1. The CDR3 has 14 amino acids. V was clipped by 3 bases and J by 5 bases; unmatched bases: 4. From germline, CDR1 is MNHEY and CDR2 SMNVEV (reference sequence). CDR3: CASSFGTGLTEAFF. The CDR3 bases are TGTGCCAGCAGTTTTGGGACAGGGTTAACTGAAGCTTTCTTT.

J is TRBJ2-1 and V is TRBV5-1; tentative D call: TRBD2 (7 bases). V was pared by 2 bases and J by 11 bases, with 26 bases between. Germline V gene lookup returns CDR1 SGHRS and CDR2 YFSETQ. The CDR3 covers 17 residues. CDR3 nucleotides: TGCGCCAGCAGCTTATACAGGGACGGGGAGGGAGGAATGAAGCAGTTCTTC. Its translation is CASSLYRDGEGGMKQFF.

V gene TRBV27 combines with J gene TRBJ1-6, with 8 bases fitting TRBD1. Per the germline V gene, CDR1 is MNHEY and CDR2 is SMNVEV (reference sequence). The CDR3 runs 12 residues. Trimming removed 5 bases from V and 10 bases from J; junction bases left unmatched: 1. The CDR3: CASSDRGSPLHF. In DNA, the CDR3 is TGTGCCAGCAGTGACAGGGGCTCACCCCTCCACTTT.

This clone appeared a few times. The V gene is TRBV5-1, the J gene TRBJ2-7; a weak D match, TRBD1 (6 bases). From germline, CDR1 is SGHRS and CDR2 YFSETQ. The CDR3 has 13 residues. Trimming stripped 4 bases from V and 3 bases from J, with 11 bases between. The CDR3: CASSVGADYEQYF. The DNA for the CDR3 is TGCGCCAGCAGCGTGGGGGCTGACTACGAGCAGTACTTC. Together with reference TRBV5-1 and TRBJ2-7, the CDR3 gives the full variable domain: KAGVTQTPRYLIKTRGQQVTLSCSPISGHRSVSWYQQTPGQGLQFLFEYFSETQRNKGNFPGRFSGRQFSNSRSEMNVSTLELGDSALYLCASSVGADYEQYFGPGTRLTVT.

The rearrangement links TRBV27 to TRBJ2-7; the D is unclear. Germline V lookup: CDR1 MNHEY, CDR2 SMNVEV (reference sequence). This CDR3 comprises 14 residues. The V end lost 4 bases, the J end lost 2 bases, and 12 bases lay between the germline ends. This CDR3 reads CASSSTLQPYEQYF. CDR3 in DNA: TGTGCCAGCAGTTCTACCTTGCAACCCTACGAGCAGTACTTC.